What follows is one T cell receptor beta chain and its context. The sample originates from a study of blood T cell repertoires in COVID-19. Background on the study: From T cells, B-cell-depleted T cells, or PBMCs came the material, which was cDNA or gDNA.

The Seattle patients joined while their infection was active and were tracked longitudinally afterward. Using immunoSEQ multiplex PCR, the repertoire was profiled, and TCRdb retains in-frame clones only, with some absent. Here the sample spans 160,000 or so clones, approximately 95% being singletons. Looked up from germline, CDR1 is LNHNV and CDR2 is YYDKDF (reference sequence). With 3 bases removed from V and 2 bases from J, the gap between germline ends came to 8 bases. This CDR3 region has 13 residues. The sample was peripheral blood. The clonotype comes from a woman aged 60-70 years with COVID-19, enrolled during active disease. The chain employs TRBV15 and TRBJ2-7, with D tentatively TRBD1 (6 bases). The CDR3 nucleotides are TGTGCCACCAGCAGGGACAGCCCCTACGAGCAGTACTTC. Its protein product is CATSRDSPYEQYF.